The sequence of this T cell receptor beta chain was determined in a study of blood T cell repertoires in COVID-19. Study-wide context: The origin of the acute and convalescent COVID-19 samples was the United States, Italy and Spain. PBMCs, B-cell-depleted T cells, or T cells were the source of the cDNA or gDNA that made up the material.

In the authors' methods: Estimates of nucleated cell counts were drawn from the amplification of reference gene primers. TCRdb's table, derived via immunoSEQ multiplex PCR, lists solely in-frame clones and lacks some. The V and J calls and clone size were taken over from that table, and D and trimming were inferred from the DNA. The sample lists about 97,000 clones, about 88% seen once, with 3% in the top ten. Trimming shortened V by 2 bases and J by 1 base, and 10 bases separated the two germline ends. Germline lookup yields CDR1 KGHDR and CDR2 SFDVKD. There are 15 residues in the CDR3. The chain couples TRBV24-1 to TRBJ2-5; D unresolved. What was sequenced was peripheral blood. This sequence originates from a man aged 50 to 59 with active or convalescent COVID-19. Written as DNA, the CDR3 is TGTGCCACCAGTGATTCTACTAAATTCCAAGAGACCCAGTACTTC. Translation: CATSDSTKFQETQYF.